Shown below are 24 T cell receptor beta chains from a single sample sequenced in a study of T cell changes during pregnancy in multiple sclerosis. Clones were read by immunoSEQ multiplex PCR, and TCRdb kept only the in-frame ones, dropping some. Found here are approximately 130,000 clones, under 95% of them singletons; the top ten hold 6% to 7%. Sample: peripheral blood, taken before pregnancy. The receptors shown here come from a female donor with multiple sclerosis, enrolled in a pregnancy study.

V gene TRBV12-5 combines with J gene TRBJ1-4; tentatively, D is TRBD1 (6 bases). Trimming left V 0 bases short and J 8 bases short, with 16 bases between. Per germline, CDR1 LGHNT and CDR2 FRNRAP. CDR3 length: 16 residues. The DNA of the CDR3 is TGTGCTAGTGGTTTGGTACTGGGGGGGCCGGGCGAAAAACTGTTTTTT. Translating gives CASGLVLGGPGEKLFF.

The CDR3: CASSPQGKGSPLHF. CDR3 DNA sequence: TGTGCCAGCAGCCCACAGGGGAAAGGTTCACCCCTCCACTTT. The genes are TRBV7-9 and TRBJ1-6, with 7 nucleotides matching TRBD1. The germline V gene has CDR1 SEHNR and CDR2 FQNEAQ (reference sequence). The CDR3 extends over 14 amino acids. J lost 9 bases, V lost 5 bases, and 7 bases had no gene match.

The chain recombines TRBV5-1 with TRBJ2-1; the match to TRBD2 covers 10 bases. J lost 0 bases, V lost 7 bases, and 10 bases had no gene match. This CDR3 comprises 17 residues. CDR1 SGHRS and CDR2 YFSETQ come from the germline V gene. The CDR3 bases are TGCGCCAGCGGTCTAGCGGGGGCCGCCAGCTCCTACAATGAGCAGTTCTTC. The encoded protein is CASGLAGAASSYNEQFF. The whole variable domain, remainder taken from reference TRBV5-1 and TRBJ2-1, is KAGVTQTPRYLIKTRGQQVTLSCSPISGHRSVSWYQQTPGQGLQFLFEYFSETQRNKGNFPGRFSGRQFSNSRSEMNVSTLELGDSALYLCASGLAGAASSYNEQFFGPGTRLTVL.

In nucleotides, the CDR3 is TGTGCCAGCAGTTTACCCCCTAGCGCTGGGCAGTACTTC. This sequence encodes CASSLPPSAGQYF. The genes are TRBV28 and TRBJ2-7; D perhaps matches TRBD2 (6 bases). This CDR3 is 13 amino acids long. In germline, CDR1 is MDHEN, CDR2 SYDVKM. The V end was cut by 2 bases, the J end by 9 bases, with 14 bases between.

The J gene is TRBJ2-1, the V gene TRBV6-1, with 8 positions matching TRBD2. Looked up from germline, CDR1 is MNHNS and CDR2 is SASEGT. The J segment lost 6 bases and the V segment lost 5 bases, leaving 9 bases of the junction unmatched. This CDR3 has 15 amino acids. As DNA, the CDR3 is TGTGCCAGCAGTTTGAGCGGGAGCCTATCCAATGAGCAGTTCTTC. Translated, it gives CASSLSGSLSNEQFF.

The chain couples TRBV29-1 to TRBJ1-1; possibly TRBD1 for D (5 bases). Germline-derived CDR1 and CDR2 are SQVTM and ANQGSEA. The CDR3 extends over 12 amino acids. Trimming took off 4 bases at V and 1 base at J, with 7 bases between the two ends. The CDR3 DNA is TGCAGCGTTGCAGGGCAGAACACTGAAGCTTTCTTT. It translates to CSVAGQNTEAFF. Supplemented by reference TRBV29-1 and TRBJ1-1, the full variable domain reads SAVISQKPSRDICQRGTSLTIQCQVDSQVTMMFWYRQQPGQSLTLIATANQGSEATYESGFVIDKFPISRPNLTFSTLTVSNMSPEDSSIYLCSVAGQNTEAFFGQGTRLTVV.

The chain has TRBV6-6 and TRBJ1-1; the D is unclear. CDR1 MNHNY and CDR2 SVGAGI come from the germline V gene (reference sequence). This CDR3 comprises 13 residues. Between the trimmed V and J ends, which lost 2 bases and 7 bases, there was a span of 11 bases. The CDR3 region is CASSYGGPVEAFF. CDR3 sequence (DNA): TGTGCCAGCAGTTACGGCGGCCCAGTTGAAGCTTTCTTT.

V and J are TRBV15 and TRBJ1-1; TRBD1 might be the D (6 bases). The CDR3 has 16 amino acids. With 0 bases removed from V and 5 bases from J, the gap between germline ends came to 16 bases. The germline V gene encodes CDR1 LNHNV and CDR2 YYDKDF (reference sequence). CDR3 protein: CATSREDQGWVTEAFF. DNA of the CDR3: TGTGCCACCAGCAGAGAAGATCAGGGGTGGGTGACTGAAGCTTTCTTT.

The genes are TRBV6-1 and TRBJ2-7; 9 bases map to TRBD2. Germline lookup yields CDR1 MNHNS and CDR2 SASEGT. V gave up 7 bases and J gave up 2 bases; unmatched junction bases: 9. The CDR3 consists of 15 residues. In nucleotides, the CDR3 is TGTGCCAGCACTGGGACTAGCATGGGCCCCTACGAGCAGTACTTC. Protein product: CASTGTSMGPYEQYF.

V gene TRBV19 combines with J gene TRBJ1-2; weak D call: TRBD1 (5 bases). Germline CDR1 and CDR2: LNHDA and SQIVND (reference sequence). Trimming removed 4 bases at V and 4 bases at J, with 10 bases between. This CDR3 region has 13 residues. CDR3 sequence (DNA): TGTGCCAGTAGTACCAGACAGTCCTATGGCTACACCTTC. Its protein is CASSTRQSYGYTF.

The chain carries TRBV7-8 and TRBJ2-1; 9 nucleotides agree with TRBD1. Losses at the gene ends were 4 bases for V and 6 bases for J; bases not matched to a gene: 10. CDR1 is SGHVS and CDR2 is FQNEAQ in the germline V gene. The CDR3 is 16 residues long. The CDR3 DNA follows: TGTGCCAGCAGCTCCCCGGGGACAGGGTCGACCAATGAGCAGTTCTTC. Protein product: CASSSPGTGSTNEQFF.

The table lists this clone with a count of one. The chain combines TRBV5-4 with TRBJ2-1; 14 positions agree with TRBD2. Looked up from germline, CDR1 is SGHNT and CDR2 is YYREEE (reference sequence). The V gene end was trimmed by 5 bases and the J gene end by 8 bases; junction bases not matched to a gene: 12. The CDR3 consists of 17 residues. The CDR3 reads CASSWGLAGVSGHEQFF. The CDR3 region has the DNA TGTGCCAGCAGTTGGGGACTAGCGGGGGTAAGCGGGCATGAGCAGTTCTTC.

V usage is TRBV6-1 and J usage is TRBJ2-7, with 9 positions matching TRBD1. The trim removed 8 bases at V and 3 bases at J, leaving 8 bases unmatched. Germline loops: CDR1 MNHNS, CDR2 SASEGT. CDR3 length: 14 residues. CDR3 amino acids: CASQPGTGSYEQYF. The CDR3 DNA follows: TGTGCCAGCCAACCGGGGACAGGGAGCTACGAGCAGTACTTC.

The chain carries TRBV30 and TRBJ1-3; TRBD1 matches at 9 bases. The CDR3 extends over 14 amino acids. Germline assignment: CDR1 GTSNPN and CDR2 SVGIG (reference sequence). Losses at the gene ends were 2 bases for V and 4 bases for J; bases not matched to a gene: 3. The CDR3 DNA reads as TGTGCCTGGAGTAGGACAGGGGTCGGAAACACCATATATTTT. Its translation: CAWSRTGVGNTIYF.

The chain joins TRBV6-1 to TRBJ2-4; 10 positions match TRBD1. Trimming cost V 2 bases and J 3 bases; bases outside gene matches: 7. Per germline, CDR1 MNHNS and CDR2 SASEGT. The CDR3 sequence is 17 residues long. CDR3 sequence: CASSEWDRGSGKNIQYF. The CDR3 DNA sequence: TGTGCCAGCAGTGAATGGGACAGGGGAAGCGGCAAAAACATTCAGTACTTC.

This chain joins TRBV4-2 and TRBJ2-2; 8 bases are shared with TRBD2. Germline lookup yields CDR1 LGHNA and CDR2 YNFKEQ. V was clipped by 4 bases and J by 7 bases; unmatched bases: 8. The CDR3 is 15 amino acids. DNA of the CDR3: TGTGCCAGCAGCCCCGCGCGGGGGGCAGGCGGGGAGCTGTTTTTT. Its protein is CASSPARGAGGELFF.

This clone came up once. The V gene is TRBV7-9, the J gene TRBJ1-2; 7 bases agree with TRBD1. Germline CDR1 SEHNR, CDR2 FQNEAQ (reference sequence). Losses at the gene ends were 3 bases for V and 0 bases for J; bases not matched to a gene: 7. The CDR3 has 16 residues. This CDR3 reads CASSFRRDRANYGYTF. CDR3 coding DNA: TGTGCCAGCAGCTTCCGCCGGGACAGAGCTAACTATGGCTACACCTTC.

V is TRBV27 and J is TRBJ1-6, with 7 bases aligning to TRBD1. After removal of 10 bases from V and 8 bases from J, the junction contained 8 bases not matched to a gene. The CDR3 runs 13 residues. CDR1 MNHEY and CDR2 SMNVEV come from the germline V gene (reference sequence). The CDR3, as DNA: TGTGCCACCGGACAGGACCCCTATTCACCCCTCCACTTT. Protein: CATGQDPYSPLHF.

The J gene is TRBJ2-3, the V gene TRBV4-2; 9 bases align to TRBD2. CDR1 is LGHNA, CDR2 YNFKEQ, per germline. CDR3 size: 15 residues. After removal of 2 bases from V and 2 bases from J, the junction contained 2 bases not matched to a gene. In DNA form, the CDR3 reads TGTGCCAGCAGCCAAATAGCGGGAGACACAGATACGCAGTATTTT. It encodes CASSQIAGDTDTQYF.

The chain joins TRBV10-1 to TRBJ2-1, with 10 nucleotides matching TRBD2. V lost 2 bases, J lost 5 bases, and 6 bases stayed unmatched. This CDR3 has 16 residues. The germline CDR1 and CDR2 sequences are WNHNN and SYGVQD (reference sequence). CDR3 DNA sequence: TGCGCCAGCAGTGAGGATTTAGCGGGAGGACACAATGAGCAGTTCTTC. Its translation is CASSEDLAGGHNEQFF.

The CDR3 region has the DNA TGTGCCAGCAGTACTAGCGTCGCCTCCTACGAGCAGTACTTC. Translation gives CASSTSVASYEQYF. The chain has TRBV27 and TRBJ2-7; TRBD2 matches 7 bases. The CDR3 spans 14 residues. Germline V CDR1 and CDR2: MNHEY, SMNVEV (reference sequence). Losses at the gene ends were 5 bases for V and 0 bases for J; bases not matched to a gene: 4.

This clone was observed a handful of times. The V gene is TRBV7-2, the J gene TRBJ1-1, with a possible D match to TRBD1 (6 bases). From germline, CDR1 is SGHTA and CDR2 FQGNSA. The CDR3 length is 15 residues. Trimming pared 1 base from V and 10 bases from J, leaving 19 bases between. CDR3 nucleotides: TGTGCCAGCAGCTTAGAAAACAGGGCCGGCGGGAGAGCTTTCTTT. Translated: CASSLENRAGGRAFF.

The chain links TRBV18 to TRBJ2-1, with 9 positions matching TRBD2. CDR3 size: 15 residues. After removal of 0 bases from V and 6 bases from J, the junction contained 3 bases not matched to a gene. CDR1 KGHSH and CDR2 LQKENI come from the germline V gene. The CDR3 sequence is CASSPPAGGGNEQFF. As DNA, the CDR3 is TGTGCCAGCTCACCACCGGCGGGAGGGGGCAATGAGCAGTTCTTC.

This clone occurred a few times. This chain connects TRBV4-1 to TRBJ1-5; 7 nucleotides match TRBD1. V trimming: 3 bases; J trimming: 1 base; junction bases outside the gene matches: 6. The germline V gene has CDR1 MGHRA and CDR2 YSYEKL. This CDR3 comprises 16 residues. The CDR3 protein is CASSQVDRVSNQPQHF. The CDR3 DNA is TGCGCCAGCAGCCAGGTTGACAGGGTGAGCAATCAGCCCCAGCATTTT.